A single sample is the source of the 4 T cell receptor beta chains below, sequenced in a study of blood T cell repertoires in COVID-19. Sequencing was performed with immunoSEQ multiplex PCR; in TCRdb, only in-frame clones are kept and a portion is missing. The table shows approximately 350,000 clones, with 89% occurring only once. The sample taken for sequencing was peripheral blood. The source is a man aged 35-49 years with acute or convalescent COVID-19.

The V call is TRBV5-8, the J call TRBJ2-3; 9 bases line up with TRBD1. Per germline, CDR1 SGHTS and CDR2 YDEGEE. This CDR3 has 14 amino acids. V lost 4 bases, J lost 1 base, and 1 base stayed unmatched. CDR3 loop: CASSRDRGTDTQYF. The CDR3 region has the DNA TGTGCCAGCAGCAGGGACAGGGGCACAGATACGCAGTATTTT.

The chain combines TRBV3-1 (or the pseudogene TRBV3-2) with TRBJ1-2; unclear D gene. Between the trimmed V and J ends, which lost 3 bases and 5 bases, there was a span of 13 bases. The germline V gene encodes CDR1 LGHDT and CDR2 YNNKEL (reference sequence). CDR3 size: 14 residues. CDR3 in amino acids: CASSQTFSGYGYTF. CDR3 in DNA: TGTGCCAGCAGCCAGACGTTTTCAGGATATGGCTACACCTTC.

The gene calls are TRBV28 and TRBJ1-6, with D perhaps matching TRBD1 (6 bases). Germline CDR1 is MDHEN and CDR2 is SYDVKM. The CDR3 contains 16 residues. V was cut by 5 bases and J by 0 bases, with 11 bases left in between. Here the CDR3 reads CASSMDSSSYNSPLHF. CDR3 nucleotide sequence: TGTGCCAGCAGTATGGACAGTAGCTCCTATAATTCACCCCTCCACTTT.

The chain employs TRBV3-1 (or the pseudogene TRBV3-2) and TRBJ1-2; TRBD1 is a possible D gene (6 bases). CDR1 and CDR2 from the germline V gene are LGHDT and YNNKEL (reference sequence). V lost 0 bases, J lost 6 bases, and 11 bases lay in between. The CDR3 totals 14 residues. In DNA form, the CDR3 reads TGTGCCAGCAGCCAAGACAGGGGAATCGATGGCTACACCTTC. Protein: CASSQDRGIDGYTF.